This T cell receptor beta chain was obtained from a study of blood T cells in healthy people across ages. Study-wide results and limits: Estimated diversity, derived from one million T cells, was regarded as an underestimate.

This clonotype showed up just a few times. Its antigen is as yet unknown. A J-beta primer mix and a sample-barcoded 5' primer were used in a second PCR of about 7 to 12 cycles. A single record per CDR3 protein comes from TCRdb applying MiXCR to the 5' RACE reads. The table records roughly 570,000 distinct CDR3 sequences, 27% of them present only once. The CDR3 has 15 residues. The J segment lost 7 bases and the V segment lost 6 bases, leaving 12 bases of the junction unmatched. The clonotype comes from a woman in her sixties or seventies in good health. The sample consisted of blood. This chain joins TRBV12-3 or TRBV12-4 and TRBJ2-1, with 7 bases fitting TRBD2. CDR3 loop: CASSRTGTTRNEQFF. In DNA, the CDR3 is TGTGCCAGCAGCCGAACCGGGACTACCAGAAATGAGCAGTTCTTC.